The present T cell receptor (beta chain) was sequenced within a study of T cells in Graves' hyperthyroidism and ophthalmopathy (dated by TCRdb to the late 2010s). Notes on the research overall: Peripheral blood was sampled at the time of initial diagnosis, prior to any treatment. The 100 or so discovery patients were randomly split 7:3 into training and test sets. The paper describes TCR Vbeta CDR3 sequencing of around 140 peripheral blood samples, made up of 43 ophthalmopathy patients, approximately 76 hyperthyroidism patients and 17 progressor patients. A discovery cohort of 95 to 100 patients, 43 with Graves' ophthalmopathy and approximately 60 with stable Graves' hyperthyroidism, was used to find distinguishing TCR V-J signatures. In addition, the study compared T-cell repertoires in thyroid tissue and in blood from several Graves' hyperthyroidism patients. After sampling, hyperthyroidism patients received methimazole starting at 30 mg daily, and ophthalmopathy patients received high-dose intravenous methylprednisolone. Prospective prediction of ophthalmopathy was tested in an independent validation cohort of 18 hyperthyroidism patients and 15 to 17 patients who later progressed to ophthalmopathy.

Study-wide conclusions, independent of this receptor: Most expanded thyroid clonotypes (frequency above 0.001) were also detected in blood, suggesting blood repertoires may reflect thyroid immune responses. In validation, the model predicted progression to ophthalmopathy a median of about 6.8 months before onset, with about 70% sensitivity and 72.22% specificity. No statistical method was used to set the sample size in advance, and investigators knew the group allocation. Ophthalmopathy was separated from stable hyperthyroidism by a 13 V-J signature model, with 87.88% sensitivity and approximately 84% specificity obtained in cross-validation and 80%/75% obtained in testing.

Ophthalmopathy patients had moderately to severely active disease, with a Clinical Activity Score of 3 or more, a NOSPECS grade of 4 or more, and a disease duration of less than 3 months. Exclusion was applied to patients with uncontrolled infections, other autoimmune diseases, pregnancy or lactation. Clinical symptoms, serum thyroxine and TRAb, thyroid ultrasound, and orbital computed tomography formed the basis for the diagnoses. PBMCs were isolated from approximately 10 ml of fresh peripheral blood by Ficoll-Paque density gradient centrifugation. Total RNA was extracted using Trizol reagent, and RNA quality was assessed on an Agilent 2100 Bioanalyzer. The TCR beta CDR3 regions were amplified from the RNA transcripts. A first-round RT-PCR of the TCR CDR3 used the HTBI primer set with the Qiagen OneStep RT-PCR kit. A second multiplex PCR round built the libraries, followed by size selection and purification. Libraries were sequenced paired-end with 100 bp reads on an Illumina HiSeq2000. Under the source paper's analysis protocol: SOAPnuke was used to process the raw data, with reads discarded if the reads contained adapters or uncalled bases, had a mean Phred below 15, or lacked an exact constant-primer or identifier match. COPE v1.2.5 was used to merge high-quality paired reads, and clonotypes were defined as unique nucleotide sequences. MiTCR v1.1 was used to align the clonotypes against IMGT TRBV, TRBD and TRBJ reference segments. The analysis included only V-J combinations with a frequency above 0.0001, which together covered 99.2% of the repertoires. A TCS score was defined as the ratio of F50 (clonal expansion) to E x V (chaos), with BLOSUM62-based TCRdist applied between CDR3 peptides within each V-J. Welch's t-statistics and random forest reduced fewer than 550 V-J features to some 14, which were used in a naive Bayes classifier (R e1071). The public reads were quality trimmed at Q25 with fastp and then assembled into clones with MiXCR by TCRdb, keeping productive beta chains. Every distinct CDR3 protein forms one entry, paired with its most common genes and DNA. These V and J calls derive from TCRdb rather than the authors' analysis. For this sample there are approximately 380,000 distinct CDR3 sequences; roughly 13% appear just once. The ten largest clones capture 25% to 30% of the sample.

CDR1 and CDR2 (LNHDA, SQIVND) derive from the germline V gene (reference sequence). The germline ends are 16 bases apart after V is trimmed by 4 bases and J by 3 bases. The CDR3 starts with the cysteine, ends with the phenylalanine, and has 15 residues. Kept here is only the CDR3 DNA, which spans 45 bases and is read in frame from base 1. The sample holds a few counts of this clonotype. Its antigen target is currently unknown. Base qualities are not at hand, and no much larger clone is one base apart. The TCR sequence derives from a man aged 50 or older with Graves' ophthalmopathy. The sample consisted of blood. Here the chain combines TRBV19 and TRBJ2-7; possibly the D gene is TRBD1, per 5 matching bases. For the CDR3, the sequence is CASSTRVLPGYEQYF. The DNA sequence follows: TGTGCCAGTAGTACCAGGGTGCTGCCGGGCTACGAGCAGTACTTC. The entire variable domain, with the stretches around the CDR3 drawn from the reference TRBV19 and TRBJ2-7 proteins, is DGGITQSPKYLFRKEGQNVTLSCEQNLNHDAMYWYRQDPGQGLRLIYYSQIVNDFQKGDIAEGYSVSREKKESFPLTVTSAQKNPTAFYLCASSTRVLPGYEQYFGPGTRLTVT.